This T cell receptor (beta chain) came from a study of blood T cell repertoires in COVID-19. The participants were between about 18 and 90 years old and came from about two dozen US areas. Clones were read by immunoSEQ multiplex PCR, and TCRdb kept only the in-frame ones, dropping some. The top ten clones hold 0.9% to 1.2% of a sample with around 290,000 clones, about 93% of them seen once. The CDR3 totals 14 residues. The V end lost 3 bases, the J end lost 2 bases, and 11 bases lay between the germline ends. Germline V gene lookup returns CDR1 SGDLS and CDR2 YYNGEE. Specimen: PBMCs or T cells enriched from blood (not recorded which). The receptor comes from a woman in her twenties or thirties who had recovered from COVID-19. J is TRBJ1-2 and V is TRBV9, with a weak D call TRBD1 (6 bases). CDR3 sequence reads: CASSGFRGNYGYTF. The CDR3 region has the DNA TGTGCCAGCAGCGGATTCAGGGGAAACTATGGCTACACCTTC.